This record concerns one T cell receptor (beta chain) sequence. As yet, its antigen is unknown. This sample was taken from a study of cytomegalovirus exposure and HLA in healthy donors. Broader study findings: Excluded were some V segments that proved indistinguishable, including TRBV6-2 and TRBV6-3. Analysis was carried out at a later point, and it linked a missense DCLRE1C variant to TCR beta V- and J-gene trimming.

The CDR3 runs 11 residues. Germline V lookup: CDR1 SNHLY, CDR2 FYNNEI. Trimming shortened V by 7 bases and J by 3 bases, and 6 bases separated the two germline ends. PCR involved 60 Vbeta and 13 Jbeta primers. TCRdb's table, derived via immunoSEQ multiplex PCR, lists solely in-frame clones and lacks some. This sample yields about 180,000 clones, of which around 80% are seen a single time; 1.5% to 2% belongs to the top ten. This sequence originates from a man aged 18 to 30 in good health and CMV-seronegative. The V call is TRBV2, the J call TRBJ1-1; D gene uncertain. The sequenced sample consisted of PBMCs. CDR3 sequence (DNA): TGTGCCAGCACCCTAGACACTGAAGCTTTCTTT. It translates to CASTLDTEAFF.